The entry that follows covers one TCR beta chain sequence. Its antigen remains unknown. The sample originates from a study of T-cell reconstitution after alpha-beta-depleted transplantation in children. General study results and limits: At around two months after transplant, the alpha-beta T cells were reportedly derived from several hundred expanded clones that came from non-depleted graft cells.

Unique molecular identifiers were built into the TCRbeta library. TCRdb re-analysed the PCR reads in MiXCR, keeping a single row per CDR3 protein. The sample consists of around 580,000 distinct CDR3 sequences, roughly 27% of them appearing once. CDR3 length equals 13 residues. V gave up 4 bases and J gave up 1 base, with 7 bases separating them. Germline CDR1 ENHRY, CDR2 SYGVKD. The sample consisted of PBMCs, taken before TCRalphabeta/CD19-depleted stem cell transplant. This receptor was identified in a boy in the first two years of life with Wiskott-Aldrich syndrome, due to receive a stem cell transplant. V usage is TRBV10-3 and J usage is TRBJ1-1, with a possible D match to TRBD1 (5 bases). CDR3 DNA: TGTGCCATCAGTGGGGGGGGGAACACTGAAGCTTTCTTT. This encodes CAISGGGNTEAFF.